This T cell receptor beta chain was identified during a study of blood T cells in healthy people across ages. Study results and caveats: Researchers deemed the diversity estimates from one million T cells underestimates.

Then a second PCR, running roughly 7 to 11 cycles, was carried out with a sample-barcoded 5' primer and a J-beta primer mix. Each CDR3 protein is one row after TCRdb ran MiXCR on the 5' RACE reads. This sample has about 1.8 million distinct CDR3 sequences, with about 50% found just once. CDR1 is SGHTS and CDR2 is YDEGEE in the germline V gene. The CDR3 has 13 amino acids. The germline V and J ends were trimmed by 2 bases and 4 bases, with 10 bases remaining between them. On this clonotype: Its antigen remains unknown.

This sequence joins TRBV5-8 and TRBJ2-7; the D is unclear. This sequence originates from a woman between 40 and 55 years old in good health. Material for sequencing was blood. The CDR3 here is CASSFGSPYEQYF. Here the CDR3 DNA reads TGTGCCAGCAGCTTCGGATCTCCGTACGAGCAGTACTTC. Full variable domain (rest looked up from reference TRBV5-8 and TRBJ2-7): EAGVTQSPTHLIKTRGQQATLRCSPISGHTSVYWYQQALGLGLQFLLWYDEGEERNRGNFPPRFSGRQFPNYSSELNVNALELEDSALYLCASSFGSPYEQYFGPGTRLTVT.